Sequencing of this T cell receptor (beta chain) was carried out in a study of shared clonotypes between healthy human individuals. Study overall: The study enrolled a couple of women and a few men aged 18 to 49. Study-level points and caveats: Generation probabilities were higher for clonotypes shared across all four sorted-subset donors than for unshared ones. Clonotype sharing levels among donors were expected to vary with sequencing depth. Naive subsets tended to show greater estimated richness than memory subsets.

The germline gives CDR1 MGHRA, CDR2 YSYEKL. V was shortened by 1 base and J by 7 bases, with 20 bases between the two germline ends. CDR3 length: 16 amino acids. Note on this clone: Its target is not known.

The repertoire was sequenced with immunoSEQ multiplex PCR; TCRdb's copy has only in-frame clones and lacks some. Altogether fewer than 130,000 clones are present, 67% being singletons, with the ten largest covering around 26%. The TCR was taken from a woman aged 25 to 39 in good health. V gene TRBV4-1 combines with J gene TRBJ2-7; D remains unclear. Sequencing was performed on memory CD8+ T cells sorted from blood. The sample's subset: CD45RO+ cells pooled with CCR7-negative TemRA cells. The CDR3 sequence is CASSQVQPDPPGEQYF. The CDR3 DNA reads as TGCGCCAGCAGCCAAGTCCAACCGGACCCCCCGGGTGAGCAGTACTTC.